This TCR beta chain was found in a study of T cells in localized non-small cell lung cancer. Study-wide results and caveats: Uninvolved adjacent lung showed higher T cell clonality than tumor. Within adjacent lung there appeared a median 57 of the top 100 tumor clones. Analysis by sequencing included only one tumor region, so heterogeneity remains possible. Overall survival was longer when the density of T cells in the blood was higher.

Germline V CDR1 and CDR2: MRHNA, SNTAGT. The CDR3 length is 13 residues. The germline V and J ends were trimmed by 0 bases and 7 bases, with 10 bases remaining between them. With regard to this clone: Its antigen remains unknown.

Some clones are missing from TCRdb's copy, which holds only in-frame ones; the method was immunoSEQ multiplex PCR. The sample comprises under 70,000 clones, roughly 90% of which are singletons, and 5.2% rests with the top ten. This material consisted of peripheral blood, taken before any cancer treatment. This sequence joins TRBV6-4 and TRBJ2-7; D remains unclear. This clonotype was obtained from a woman between 40 and 69 years old with stage I lung adenocarcinoma. The CDR3 nucleotides read TGTGCCAGCAGTGACTCGGCATCCGGAGAGCAGTACTTC. Residues: CASSDSASGEQYF.